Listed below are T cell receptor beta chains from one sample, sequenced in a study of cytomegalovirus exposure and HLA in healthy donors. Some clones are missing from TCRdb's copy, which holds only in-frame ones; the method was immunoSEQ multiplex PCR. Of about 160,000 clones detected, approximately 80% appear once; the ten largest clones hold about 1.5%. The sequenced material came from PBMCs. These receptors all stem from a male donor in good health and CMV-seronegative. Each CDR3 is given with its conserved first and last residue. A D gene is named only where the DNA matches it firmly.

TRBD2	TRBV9	CASSVGLAGVRHEQFF
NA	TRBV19	CASTPAGSNQPQHF
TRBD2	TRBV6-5	CASSFLAGAYEQYF
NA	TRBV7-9	CSSSSLVGKSYEQYF
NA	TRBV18	CASSPSGGADFQETQYF
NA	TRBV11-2	CASSLGPTDNEQFF
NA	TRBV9	CASLGNYGYTF
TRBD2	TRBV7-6	CASSLGPGLGYEQYF
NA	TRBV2	CASSEARWGRAYEQYF
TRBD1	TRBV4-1	CASSQRTGPSPEKLFF
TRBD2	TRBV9	CASSVDSGGATGELFF
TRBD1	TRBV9	CASSPTGQGGEQYF
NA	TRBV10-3	CAISGGGSEQYF
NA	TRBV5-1	CASSQTGQGKFF
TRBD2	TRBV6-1	CASSAGTSVYEQYF
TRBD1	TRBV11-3	CASSPAGTDHNEQFF
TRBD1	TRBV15	CATSTSGDRGLGEQYF